Following are 7 T cell receptor beta chains from one sample sequenced in a study of beta chain features in type 1 diabetes (dated by TCRdb to 2016 to 2019). The research as a whole found: In all four CD4+ subsets, TCRB CDR3 length was moderately but significantly shorter in type 1 diabetes patients.

No antigens are known for them. Libraries were prepared through the immunoSEQ multiplex PCR assay. The High Capacity cDNA Reverse Transcription Kit was used to reverse transcribe all of the isolated RNA, meaning that expressed TCRB transcripts were what got sequenced. TCRdb re-hosts the immuneACCESS table, in-frame sequences only. Its copies lack some clones; in the studies checked, an unresolved V gene accounts for under half of them, and the cause for the rest is not known. Here the sample has 300,000 or so clones; roughly 8.8% occur a single time. The ten largest clones capture about 1% of the sample. Material: central memory CD4+ T cells from blood. The receptors come from a man aged 30 to 45 with type 1 diabetes.

The chain is built from TRBV4-1 and TRBJ1-2; D not certain. The CDR3 has 14 residues. Trimming left V 0 bases short and J 5 bases short, with 10 bases between. The germline V gene encodes CDR1 MGHRA and CDR2 YSYEKL. CDR3 sequence: CASSQESLVYGYTF. The CDR3 nucleotides are TGCGCCAGCAGCCAAGAGAGCCTTGTTTATGGCTACACCTTC.

This clone has a handful of counts. The chain carries TRBV7-9 and TRBJ1-4; 9 positions agree with TRBD1. The trim removed 5 bases at V and 4 bases at J, leaving 8 bases unmatched. The CDR3 is made up of 16 amino acids. In germline, CDR1 is SEHNR, CDR2 FQNEAQ (reference sequence). The CDR3 coding sequence is TGTGCCAGCAGCCCATATGAGGACAGGGGTAATGAAAAACTGTTTTTT. This translates into CASSPYEDRGNEKLFF.

The rearrangement joins TRBV2 to TRBJ2-5, with TRBD2 matching over 10 bases. The CDR3 covers 16 residues. V lost 1 base and J lost 1; bases outside the gene matches: 3. Germline V gene sequence: CDR1 SNHLY, CDR2 FYNNEI. The CDR3 loop reads CASSEGIAGGQETQYF. CDR3 sequence (DNA): TGTGCCAGCAGTGAAGGGATAGCGGGGGGCCAAGAGACCCAGTACTTC.

The chain uses TRBV11-2 and TRBJ2-6; D not resolved. Germline loops: CDR1 SGHAT, CDR2 FQNNGV. The CDR3 spans 16 residues. With 4 bases removed from V and 0 bases from J, the gap between germline ends came to 10 bases. The CDR3 here is CASSSQFGSGANVLTF. CDR3 nucleotides: TGTGCCAGCAGCTCCCAGTTCGGCTCTGGGGCCAACGTCCTGACTTTC.

This clone occurred a few times. V and J are TRBV27 and TRBJ2-2; D uncertain. Germline loops: CDR1 MNHEY, CDR2 SMNVEV (reference sequence). The CDR3 is made up of 12 amino acids. Trimming shortened V by 7 bases and J by 1 base, and 4 bases separated the two germline ends. CDR3 coding DNA: TGTGCCAGCACGGGGAACACCGGGGAGCTGTTTTTT. The encoded protein is CASTGNTGELFF.

The gene calls are TRBV5-6 and TRBJ1-2, with D hard to call. Germline CDR1 SGHDT, CDR2 YYEEEE. This CDR3 has 13 residues. V was cut by 2 bases and J by 7 bases, with 12 bases left in between. CDR3: CASSLQTARGYTF. The CDR3 bases are TGTGCCAGCAGCTTACAGACTGCGCGTGGCTACACCTTC.

This clone appeared a few times. The V gene is TRBV7-2, the J gene TRBJ1-1; D may be TRBD1 (6 bases). Per germline, CDR1 SGHTA and CDR2 FQGNSA. V gave up 3 bases and J gave up 3 bases, with 11 bases separating them. The CDR3 totals 14 residues. CDR3 amino acids: CASSFQQGYTEAFF. In DNA, the CDR3 is TGTGCCAGCAGCTTCCAACAGGGCTACACTGAAGCTTTCTTT.